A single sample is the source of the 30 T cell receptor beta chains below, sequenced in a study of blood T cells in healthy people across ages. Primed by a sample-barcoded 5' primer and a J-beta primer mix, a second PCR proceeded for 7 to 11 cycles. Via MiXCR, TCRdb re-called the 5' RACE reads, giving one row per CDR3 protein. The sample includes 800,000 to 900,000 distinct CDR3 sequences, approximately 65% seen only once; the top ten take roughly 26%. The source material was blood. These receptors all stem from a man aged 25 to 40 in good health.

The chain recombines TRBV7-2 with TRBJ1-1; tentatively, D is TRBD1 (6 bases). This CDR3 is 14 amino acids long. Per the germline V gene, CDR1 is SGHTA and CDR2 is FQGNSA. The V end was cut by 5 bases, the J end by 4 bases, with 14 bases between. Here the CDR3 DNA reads TGTGCCAGCAGCCACCCGGGCAGGGGCACTGAAGCTTTCTTT. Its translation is CASSHPGRGTEAFF.

In DNA, the CDR3 is TGTGCCAGCAGCGGGAGACAGGGGTCCAGTGAGCAGTTCTTC. This sequence encodes CASSGRQGSSEQFF. This chain joins TRBV9 and TRBJ2-1; 8 bases are shared with TRBD1. The CDR3 has 14 amino acids. Germline loops: CDR1 SGDLS, CDR2 YYNGEE. The J segment lost 9 bases and the V segment lost 3 bases, leaving 8 bases of the junction unmatched. Full variable domain (outside the CDR3, taken from reference TRBV9 and TRBJ2-1): DSGVTQTPKHLITATGQRVTLRCSPRSGDLSVYWYQQSLDQGLQFLIQYYNGEERAKGNILERFSAQQFPDLHSELNLSSLELGDSALYFCASSGRQGSSEQFFGPGTRLTVL.

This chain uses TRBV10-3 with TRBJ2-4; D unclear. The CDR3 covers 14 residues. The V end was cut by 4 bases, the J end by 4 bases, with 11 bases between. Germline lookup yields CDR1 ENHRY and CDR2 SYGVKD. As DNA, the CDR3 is TGTGCCATCAGTGTTGACACCGGAAAAAACATTCAGTACTTC. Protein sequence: CAISVDTGKNIQYF.

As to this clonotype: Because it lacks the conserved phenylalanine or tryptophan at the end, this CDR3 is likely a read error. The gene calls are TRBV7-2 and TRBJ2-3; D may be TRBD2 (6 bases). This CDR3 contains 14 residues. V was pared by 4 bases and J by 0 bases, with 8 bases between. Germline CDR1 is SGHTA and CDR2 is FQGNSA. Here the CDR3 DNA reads TGTGCCAGCAGCTGGGGGACTAGCACAGATACGCAGTATTTA. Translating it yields CASSWGTSTDTQYL.

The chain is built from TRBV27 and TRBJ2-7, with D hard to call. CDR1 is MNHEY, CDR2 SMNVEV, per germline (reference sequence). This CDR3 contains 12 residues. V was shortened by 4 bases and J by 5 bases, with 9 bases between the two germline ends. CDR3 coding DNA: TGTGCCAGCAGTTCGGGCGTGCACGAGCAGTACTTC. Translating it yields CASSSGVHEQYF.

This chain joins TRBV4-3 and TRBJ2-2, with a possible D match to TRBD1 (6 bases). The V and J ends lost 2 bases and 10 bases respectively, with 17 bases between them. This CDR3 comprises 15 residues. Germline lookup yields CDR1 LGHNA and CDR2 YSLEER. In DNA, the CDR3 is TGCGCCAGCAGCCAACTTCTGGGGGCGCCCGAGGAGCTGTTTTTT. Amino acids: CASSQLLGAPEELFF.

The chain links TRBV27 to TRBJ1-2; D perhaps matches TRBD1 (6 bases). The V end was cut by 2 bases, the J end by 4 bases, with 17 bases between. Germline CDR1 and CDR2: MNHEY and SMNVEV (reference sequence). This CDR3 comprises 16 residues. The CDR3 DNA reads TGTGCCAGCAGTTTAGGAACAGGGACGACGGGCTATGGCTACACCTTC. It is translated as CASSLGTGTTGYGYTF.

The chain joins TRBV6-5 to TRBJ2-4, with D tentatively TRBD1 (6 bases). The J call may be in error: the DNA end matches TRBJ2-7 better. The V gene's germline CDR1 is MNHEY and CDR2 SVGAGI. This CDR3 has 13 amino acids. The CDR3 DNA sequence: TGTGCCAGCAGTCCAGAAGGACAGTACGAGCAGTACTTC. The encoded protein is CASSPEGQYEQYF.

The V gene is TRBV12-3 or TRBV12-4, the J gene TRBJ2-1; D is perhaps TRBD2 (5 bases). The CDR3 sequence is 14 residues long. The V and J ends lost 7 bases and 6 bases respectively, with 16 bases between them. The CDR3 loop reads CASNSETSLNEQFF. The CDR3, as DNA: TGTGCCAGCAATTCCGAAACTAGTCTCAATGAGCAGTTCTTC.

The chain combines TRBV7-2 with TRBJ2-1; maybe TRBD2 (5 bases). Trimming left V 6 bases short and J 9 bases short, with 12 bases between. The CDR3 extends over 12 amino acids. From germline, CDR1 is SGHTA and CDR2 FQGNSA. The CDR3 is CASSISAGEQFF. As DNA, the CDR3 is TGTGCCAGCAGTATTAGCGCGGGTGAGCAGTTCTTC. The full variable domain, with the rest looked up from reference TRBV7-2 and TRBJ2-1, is GAGVSQSPSNKVTEKGKDVELRCDPISGHTALYWYRQSLGQGLEFLIYFQGNSAPDKSGLPSDRFSAERTGGSVSTLTIQRTQQEDSAVYLCASSISAGEQFFGPGTRLTVL.

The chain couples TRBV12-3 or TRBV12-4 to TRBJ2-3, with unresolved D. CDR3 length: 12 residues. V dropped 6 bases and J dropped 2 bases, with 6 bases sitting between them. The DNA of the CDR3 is TGTGCCAGCAGACCTTTCACAGATACGCAGTATTTT. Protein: CASRPFTDTQYF.

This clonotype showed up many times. Here the CDR3 reads CASSPPGGVEQYF. The CDR3 DNA reads TGTGCCAGCAGCCCACCTGGAGGGGTCGAGCAGTACTTC. The chain recombines TRBV7-9 with TRBJ2-7; tentatively, D is TRBD2 (6 bases). This CDR3 region has 13 residues. The V gene's germline CDR1 is SEHNR and CDR2 FQNEAQ (reference sequence). V was cut by 5 bases and J by 6 bases, with 14 bases left in between.

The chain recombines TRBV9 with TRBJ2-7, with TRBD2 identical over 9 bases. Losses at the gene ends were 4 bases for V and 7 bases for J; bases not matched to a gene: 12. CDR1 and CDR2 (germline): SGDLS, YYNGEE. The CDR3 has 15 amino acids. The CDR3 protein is CASSISGGLPWEQYF. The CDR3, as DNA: TGTGCCAGCAGCATCAGCGGGGGGCTACCTTGGGAGCAGTACTTC.

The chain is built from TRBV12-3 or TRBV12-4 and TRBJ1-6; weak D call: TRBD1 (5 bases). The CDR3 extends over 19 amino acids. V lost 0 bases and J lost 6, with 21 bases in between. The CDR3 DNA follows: TGTGCCAGCAGTTTAGCGGGGGGGTGGGGTCAAAGTCTTAATTCACCCCTCCACTTT. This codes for CASSLAGGWGQSLNSPLHF.

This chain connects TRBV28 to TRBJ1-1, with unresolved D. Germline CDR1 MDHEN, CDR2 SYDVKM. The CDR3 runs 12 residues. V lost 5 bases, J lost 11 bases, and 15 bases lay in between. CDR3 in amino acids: CASSLRGPEAFF. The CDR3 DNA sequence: TGTGCCAGCAGTCTCCGGGGTCCCGAGGCTTTCTTT.

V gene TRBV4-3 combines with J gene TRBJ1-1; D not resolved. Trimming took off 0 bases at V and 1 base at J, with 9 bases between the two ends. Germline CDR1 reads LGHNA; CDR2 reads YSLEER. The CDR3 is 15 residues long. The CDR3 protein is CASSQEGWGNTEAFF. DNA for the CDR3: TGCGCCAGCAGCCAAGAGGGATGGGGGAACACTGAAGCTTTCTTT.

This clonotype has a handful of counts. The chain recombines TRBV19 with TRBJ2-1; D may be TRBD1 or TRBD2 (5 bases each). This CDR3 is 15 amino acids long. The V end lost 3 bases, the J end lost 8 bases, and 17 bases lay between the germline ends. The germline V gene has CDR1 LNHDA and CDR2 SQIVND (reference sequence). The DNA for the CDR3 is TGTGCCAGTAGTATGTCGGCAGGGAGTATAGATGAGCAGTTCTTC. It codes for CASSMSAGSIDEQFF.

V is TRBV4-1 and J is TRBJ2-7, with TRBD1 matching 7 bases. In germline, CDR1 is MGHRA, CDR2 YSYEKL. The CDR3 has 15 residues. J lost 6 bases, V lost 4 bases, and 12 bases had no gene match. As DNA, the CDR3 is TGCGCCAGCAGCCCCACAGGGGTGGGAACTAGCGAGCAGTACTTC. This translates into CASSPTGVGTSEQYF.

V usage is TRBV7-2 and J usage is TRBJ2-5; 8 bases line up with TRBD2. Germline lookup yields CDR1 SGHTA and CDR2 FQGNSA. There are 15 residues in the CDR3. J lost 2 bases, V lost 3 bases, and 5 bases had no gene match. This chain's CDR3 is CASSFISGAQETQYF. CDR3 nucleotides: TGTGCCAGCAGCTTTATTAGCGGGGCACAAGAGACCCAGTACTTC.

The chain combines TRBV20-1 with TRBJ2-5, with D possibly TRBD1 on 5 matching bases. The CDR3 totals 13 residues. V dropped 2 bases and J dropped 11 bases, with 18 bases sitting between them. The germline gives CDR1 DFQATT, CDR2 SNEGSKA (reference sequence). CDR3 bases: TGCAGTGCTAGATTGGGGCGTACCTACAAGCAGTACTTC. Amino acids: CSARLGRTYKQYF.

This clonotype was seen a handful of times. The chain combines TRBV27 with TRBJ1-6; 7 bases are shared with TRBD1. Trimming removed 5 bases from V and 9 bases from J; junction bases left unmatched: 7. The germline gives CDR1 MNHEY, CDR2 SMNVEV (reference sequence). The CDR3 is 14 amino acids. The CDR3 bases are TGTGCCAGCAGTACACGACAGGGAGGTTCACCCCTCCACTTT. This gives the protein CASSTRQGGSPLHF.

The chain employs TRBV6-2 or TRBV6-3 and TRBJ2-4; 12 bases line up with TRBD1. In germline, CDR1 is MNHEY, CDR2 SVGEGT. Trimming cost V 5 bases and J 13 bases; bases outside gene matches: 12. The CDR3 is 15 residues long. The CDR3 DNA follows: TGTGCCAGCAGTACGGGACAGGGGGCCTCAAAAGAGCAGTACTTC. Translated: CASSTGQGASKEQYF.

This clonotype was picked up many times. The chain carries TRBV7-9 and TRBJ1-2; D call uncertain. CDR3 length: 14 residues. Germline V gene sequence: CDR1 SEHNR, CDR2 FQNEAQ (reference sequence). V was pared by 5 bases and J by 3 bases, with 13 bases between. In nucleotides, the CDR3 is TGTGCCAGCAGCAGGAACGACGTCCACTATGGCTACACCTTC. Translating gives CASSRNDVHYGYTF.

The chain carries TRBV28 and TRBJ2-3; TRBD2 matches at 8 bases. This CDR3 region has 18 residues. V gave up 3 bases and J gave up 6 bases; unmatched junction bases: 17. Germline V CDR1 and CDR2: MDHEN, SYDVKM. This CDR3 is CASSFLFQRGGGKDTQYF. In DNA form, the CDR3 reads TGTGCCAGCAGTTTTCTGTTCCAACGGGGGGGCGGGAAGGATACGCAGTATTTT.

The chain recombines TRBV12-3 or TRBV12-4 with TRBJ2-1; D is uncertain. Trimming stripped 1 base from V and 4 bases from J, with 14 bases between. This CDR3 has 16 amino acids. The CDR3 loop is CASSLDPASPYNEQFF. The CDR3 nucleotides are TGTGCCAGCAGTTTAGACCCAGCCTCTCCATACAATGAGCAGTTCTTC.

CDR3 in amino acids: CASSKARGSGDSLREQYF. The CDR3 DNA reads as TGTGCCAGCAGCAAAGCCCGGGGCTCAGGGGACAGTCTAAGAGAGCAGTACTTC. This chain uses TRBV21-1 with TRBJ2-7; the table's D call, TRBD1, has no DNA check behind it. TRBV21-1 is reported as a pseudogene. The CDR3 runs 18 residues.

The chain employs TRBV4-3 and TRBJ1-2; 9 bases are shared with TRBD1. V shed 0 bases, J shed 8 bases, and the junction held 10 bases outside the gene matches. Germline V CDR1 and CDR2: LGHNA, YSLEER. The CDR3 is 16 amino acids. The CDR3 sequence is CASSQEPGQGLWGYTF. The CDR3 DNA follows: TGCGCCAGCAGCCAAGAACCAGGACAGGGGTTATGGGGCTACACCTTC.

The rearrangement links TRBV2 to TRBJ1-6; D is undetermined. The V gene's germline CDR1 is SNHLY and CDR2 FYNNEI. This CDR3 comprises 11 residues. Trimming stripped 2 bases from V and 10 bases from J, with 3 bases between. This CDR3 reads CASSEFSPLHF. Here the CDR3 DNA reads TGTGCCAGCAGTGAATTCTCACCCCTCCACTTT.

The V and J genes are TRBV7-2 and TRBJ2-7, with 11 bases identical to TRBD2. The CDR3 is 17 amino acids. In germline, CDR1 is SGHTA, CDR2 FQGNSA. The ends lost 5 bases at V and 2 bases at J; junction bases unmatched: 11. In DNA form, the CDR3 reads TGTGCCAGCAGCCTCAGATGGCTAGCGGGGGGTGCCTACGAGCAGTACTTC. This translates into CASSLRWLAGGAYEQYF.

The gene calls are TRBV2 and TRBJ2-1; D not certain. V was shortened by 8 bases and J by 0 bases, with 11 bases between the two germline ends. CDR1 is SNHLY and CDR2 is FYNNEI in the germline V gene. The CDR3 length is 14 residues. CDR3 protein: CASPSGTSYNEQFF. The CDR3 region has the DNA TGTGCCAGCCCCAGTGGAACCTCCTACAATGAGCAGTTCTTC. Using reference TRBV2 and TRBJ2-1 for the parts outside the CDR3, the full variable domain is EPEVTQTPSHQVTQMGQEVILRCVPISNHLYFYWYRQILGQKVEFLVSFYNNEISEKSEIFDDQFSVERPDGSNFTLKIRSTKLEDSAMYFCASPSGTSYNEQFFGPGTRLTVL.